Sequencing of this T cell receptor beta chain was carried out in a study of cytomegalovirus exposure and HLA in healthy donors. General study points: According to the study, 150 to 200 TCR beta chains were cytomegalovirus-associated. The only immune exposure information that was available was CMV serostatus.

Donors sampled were nominally healthy, though unrecorded immune exposures were likely. The PCR employed 60 Vbeta primers together with 13 Jbeta primers. The data were produced by immunoSEQ multiplex PCR, yet TCRdb's version contains in-frame clones alone and is incomplete. The profile covers hundreds of thousands of clones, with almost 85% appearing a single time and 0.58% taken by the ten largest. This clone occurred once. What it binds is unknown. The CDR3 consists of 14 residues. Trimming took 5 bases from V and 12 from J; bases not matched to a gene: 9. CDR1 MNHEY and CDR2 SMNVEV come from the germline V gene (reference sequence).

The chain carries TRBV27 and TRBJ1-6, with 8 bases lining up with TRBD1. This sequence was found in a woman aged 40 to 50 in good health and CMV-seronegative. Material for sequencing was PBMCs. The CDR3: CASSLGQGRLPLHF. The CDR3 coding sequence is TGTGCCAGCAGTCTAGGACAGGGAAGGTTACCCCTCCACTTT.